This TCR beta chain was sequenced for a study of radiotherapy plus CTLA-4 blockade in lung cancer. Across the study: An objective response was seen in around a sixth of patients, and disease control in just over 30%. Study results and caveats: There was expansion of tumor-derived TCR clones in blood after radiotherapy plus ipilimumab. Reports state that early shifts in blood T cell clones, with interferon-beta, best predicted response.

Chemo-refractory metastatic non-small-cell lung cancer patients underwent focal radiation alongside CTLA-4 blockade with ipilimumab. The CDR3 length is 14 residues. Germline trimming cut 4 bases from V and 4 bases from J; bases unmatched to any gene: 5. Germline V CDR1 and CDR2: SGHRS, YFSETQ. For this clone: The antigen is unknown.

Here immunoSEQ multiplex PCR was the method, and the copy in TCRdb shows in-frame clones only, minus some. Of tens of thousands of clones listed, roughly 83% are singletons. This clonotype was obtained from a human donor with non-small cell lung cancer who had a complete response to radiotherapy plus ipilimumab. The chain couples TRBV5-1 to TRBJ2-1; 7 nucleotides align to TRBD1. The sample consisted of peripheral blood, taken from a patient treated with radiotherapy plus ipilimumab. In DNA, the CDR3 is TGCGCCAGCAGCGGAACAGGGGCGTACAATGAGCAGTTCTTC. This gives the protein CASSGTGAYNEQFF.